This T cell receptor beta chain was obtained from a study of identical twins. Study-level results: Out-of-frame alpha sequences shared by twins showed excess low generation probability. In cord blood, abundant beta clonotypes had fewer insertions; memory showed no trend. The study drew conclusions from cross-sectional statistical analysis, not from following the same donors.

On this clonotype itself: Its antigen is not identified.

Only healthy Caucasians were included as donors. Germline V gene lookup returns CDR1 LGHDT and CDR2 YNNKEL (reference sequence). With 1 base removed from V and 0 bases from J, the gap between germline ends came to 9 bases. The CDR3 has 16 residues. TCRdb analysed the 5' RACE reads with MiXCR anew, one entry per CDR3 protein. The top ten clones hold approximately 0.52% of a sample with around 490,000 distinct CDR3 sequences, around 20% of them seen once. A further study also used this sample, focusing on yellow fever vaccine responses in identical twins.

This chain joins TRBV3-1 and TRBJ2-2; D possibly uses TRBD1 or TRBD2 (5 bases each). This TCR was recovered from a woman in her late teens or twenties in good health. The source material was CD4+ T cells sorted from blood. CDR3 loop: CASSQVLGANTGELFF. CDR3 DNA sequence: TGTGCCAGCAGCCAAGTTCTGGGGGCGAACACCGGGGAGCTGTTTTTT.